The sequence of this T cell receptor beta chain was determined in a study of post-analysis software for immune sequencing data. Study results and caveats: Controls significantly exceeded multiple sclerosis patients in normalized Chao1 diversity. Relative to controls, patients had about five TRBV segments at higher frequency, with TRBV5-6, TRBV5-1 and TRBV20-1 among these.

The TCR beta cDNA libraries contained unique molecular identifiers. TCRdb redid the calling of the PCR reads with MiXCR, one entry per CDR3 protein. The sample carries fewer than 900,000 distinct CDR3 sequences, about half recorded once. This clonotype was recorded a few times. Its antigen is as yet unknown. From germline, CDR1 is LNHNV and CDR2 YYDKDF (reference sequence). This CDR3 region has 14 residues. V shed 3 bases and J shed 4 bases, with 12 bases lying between them. The sequencing sample was made of blood. The V and J genes are TRBV15 and TRBJ1-1; possibly TRBD1 for D (6 bases). This clonotype originated in a girl between 10 and 17 years old with multiple sclerosis. The CDR3 is CATSRVQGLTEAFF. CDR3 in DNA: TGTGCCACCAGCAGGGTGCAGGGGCTCACTGAAGCTTTCTTT. The full variable domain, rest sourced from reference TRBV15 and TRBJ1-1, is DAMVIQNPRYQVTQFGKPVTLSCSQTLNHNVMYWYQQKSSQAPKLLFHYYDKDFNNEADTPDNFQSRRPNTSFCFLDIRSPGLGDTAMYLCATSRVQGLTEAFFGQGTRLTVV.